Listed here is a single T cell receptor (beta chain). The sample originates from a study of spatial heterogeneity in lung cancer. Trimming took off 6 bases at V and 5 bases at J, with 17 bases between the two ends. Germline V gene lookup returns CDR1 WSHSY and CDR2 SAAADI. The CDR3 has 16 amino acids. One entry per CDR3 protein results from TCRdb running MiXCR on the 5' RACE reads. Of some 110,000 distinct CDR3 sequences in the sample, 10% to 15% are singletons; the top ten hold roughly 17%. Time point specified: blood at routine non-recurrence follow-up after resection. Whole RNA from tumor, nontumor lung or frozen PBMC was sequenced unsorted.

The chain combines TRBV10-2 with TRBJ1-6, with D possibly being TRBD1 (6 bases). Sequencing used PBMCs, obtained at follow-up. This receptor was identified in a male donor with early-stage non-small cell lung cancer. This chain's CDR3 is CASRQGRGGDNSPLHF. The CDR3 DNA reads TGCGCCAGCAGACAGGGTAGGGGTGGCGATAATTCACCCCTCCACTTT.